This T cell receptor (beta chain) was sequenced during a study of cytomegalovirus exposure and HLA in healthy donors. This clone was counted ten times or more. Its antigen is currently unknown. One end of the junction varies from germline; a read error may be responsible. Study-wide results and caveats: As a later analysis showed, a missense DCLRE1C variant was linked to trimming of TCR beta V- and J-genes. Later, TCR association rates were found to vary by HLA locus, highest for DRB1 and lowest for HLA-C.

Germline V CDR1 and CDR2: MNHEY, SVGAGI. CDR3 length: 8 residues. Healthy bone marrow donors supplied every sample. Researchers ran the PCR with 60 Vbeta and 13 Jbeta primers. Authors' processing steps: In a later analysis, around 10 million of 60 million to 80 million unique beta chains occurred in at least two donors. Clones were read by immunoSEQ multiplex PCR, and TCRdb kept only the in-frame ones, dropping some. Clone size and V and J calls were adopted from that table, with D and trimming inferred from the DNA. Among 100,000 to 150,000 clones listed, around 67% were seen once. The chain couples TRBV6-5 to TRBJ1-2; D remains unclear. The sample was PBMCs. The receptor was derived from a woman aged 40 to 50 in good health and CMV-seropositive. CDR3: CASPGGLF. As DNA, the CDR3 is TGTGCCAGTCCAGGAGGCCTTTTT.